This TCR beta chain is drawn from a study of cytomegalovirus exposure and HLA in healthy donors. There were likely unrecorded immune exposures, though donors were nominally healthy when sampled. PCR employed 60 Vbeta and 13 Jbeta primers. The data were produced by immunoSEQ multiplex PCR, yet TCRdb's version contains in-frame clones alone and is incomplete. The sample has 150,000 to 200,000 clones, more than 75% seen once. General study points: Available immune exposure information was restricted to CMV serostatus only. There was a cluster of highly shared sequence variants that was likely a sequencing artifact. A later analysis reported that several of the most significant clusters appeared to be linked to common viral pathogens, among them Epstein-Barr virus.

This clone has just a few counts. No antigen is known for it. J lost 4 bases, V lost 0 bases, and 9 bases had no gene match. The CDR3 has 16 residues. Germline assignment: CDR1 SGHRS and CDR2 YFSETQ. This receptor was taken from a male donor in good health and CMV-seronegative. Sequencing input: PBMCs. This chain connects TRBV5-1 to TRBJ2-5, with 7 bases fitting TRBD1. The CDR3: CASSLEEARGRETQYF. The CDR3 DNA reads TGCGCCAGCAGCTTGGAGGAGGCCAGGGGGAGAGAGACCCAGTACTTC.